What follows are 17 T cell receptor beta chains derived from one specimen sequenced in a study of blood T cell repertoires in COVID-19. Using immunoSEQ multiplex PCR, the repertoire was profiled, and TCRdb retains in-frame clones only, with some absent. This sample has over 350,000 clones, with around nine tenths found just once. Specimen: PBMCs or T cells enriched from blood (not recorded which). The source of these receptors is a woman in her late teens or twenties with acute COVID-19.

This sequence joins TRBV7-2 and TRBJ2-1; D gene ambiguous. Trimming pared 3 bases from V and 6 bases from J, leaving 6 bases between. Per germline, CDR1 SGHTA and CDR2 FQGNSA. This CDR3 has 12 residues. The CDR3 DNA reads as TGTGCCAGCAGCTTCCCTCCCAATGAGCAGTTCTTC. As protein: CASSFPPNEQFF.

The rearrangement links TRBV25-1 to TRBJ1-6, with D unclear. Germline V gene lookup returns CDR1 MGHDK and CDR2 SYGVNS. The length of the CDR3 is 16 residues. Trimming removed 3 bases from V and 7 bases from J, with 16 bases in between. CDR3 amino acids: CASSDLSWAKNSPLHF. As DNA, the CDR3 is TGTGCCAGCAGTGATCTCAGCTGGGCGAAGAATTCACCCCTCCACTTT.

The rearrangement joins TRBV28 to TRBJ1-5; a weak D match, TRBD1 (5 bases). Germline V gene data show CDR1 as MDHEN and CDR2 as SYDVKM. V was pared by 5 bases and J by 4 bases, with 12 bases between. The CDR3 consists of 14 residues. The CDR3, as DNA: TGTGCCAGCAGTCCCAGGGAACGGAATCAGCCCCAGCATTTT. Translating gives CASSPRERNQPQHF. Full variable domain (rest looked up from reference TRBV28 and TRBJ1-5): DVKVTQSSRYLVKRTGEKVFLECVQDMDHENMFWYRQDPGLGLRLIYFSYDVKMKEKGDIPEGYSVSREKKERFSLILESASTNQTSMYLCASSPRERNQPQHFGDGTRLSIL.

This clone was observed a handful of times. The chain joins TRBV2 to TRBJ1-5; weak D call: TRBD1 (5 bases). In germline, CDR1 is SNHLY, CDR2 FYNNEI. The CDR3 length is 15 residues. V lost 4 bases to trimming and J lost 4 bases, with 14 bases between them. CDR3 sequence reads: CASSGGGGRNQPQHF. In DNA, the CDR3 is TGTGCCAGCAGTGGGGGCGGGGGAAGGAATCAGCCCCAGCATTTT.

This chain connects TRBV5-1 to TRBJ1-1; 9 positions match TRBD1. Germline CDR1 and CDR2: SGHRS and YFSETQ. The CDR3 spans 16 residues. J gave up 2 bases and V 4 bases, and 9 bases lay outside the gene matches. CDR3 DNA: TGCGCCAGCAGCCCGCACGGGACAGGGCTAAACACTGAAGCTTTCTTT. Translating gives CASSPHGTGLNTEAFF.

A word on this clone: Distinct nucleotide sequences in the sample also encode this CDR3. This CDR3 reads CASSEAYNEQFF. DNA for the CDR3: TGTGCCAGCAGTGAGGCCTACAATGAGCAGTTCTTC. This chain uses TRBV27 with TRBJ2-1; no reliable D call. The CDR3 length is 12 residues. Trimming removed 5 bases at V and 2 bases at J, with 4 bases between. Looked up from germline, CDR1 is MNHEY and CDR2 is SMNVEV (reference sequence).

In its sample, this clone was seen once. The chain recombines TRBV19 with TRBJ1-5, with 9 bases lining up with TRBD1. V shed 3 bases, J shed 5 bases, and the junction held 11 bases outside the gene matches. The germline gives CDR1 LNHDA, CDR2 SQIVND (reference sequence). The CDR3 is 17 residues long. The CDR3 coding sequence is TGTGCCAGTAGTATCGGGACAGGGATCCTTTTATATCAGCCCCAGCATTTT. Translating it yields CASSIGTGILLYQPQHF.

The gene calls are TRBV29-1 and TRBJ1-1, with TRBD1 matching over 7 bases. In germline, CDR1 is SQVTM, CDR2 ANQGSEA. V was pared by 5 bases and J by 5 bases, with 11 bases of the junction left unmatched. CDR3 length: 14 residues. Here the CDR3 reads CSVQGGGSWTEAFF. The CDR3 DNA reads as TGCAGCGTTCAGGGGGGAGGTTCTTGGACTGAAGCTTTCTTT.

The table lists this clone with a count of one. This sequence joins TRBV18 and TRBJ1-2; TRBD1 aligns across 9 bases. The J segment lost 9 bases and the V segment lost 3 bases, leaving 8 bases of the junction unmatched. Per germline, CDR1 KGHSH and CDR2 LQKENI. There are 14 residues in the CDR3. CDR3 in DNA: TGTGCCAGCTCACCCGGGACAGGGTCTTTTAGCTACACCTTC. Amino acids: CASSPGTGSFSYTF.

V and J are TRBV18 and TRBJ1-5; the D is unclear. V was pared by 0 bases and J by 1 base, with 10 bases between. Germline CDR1 KGHSH, CDR2 LQKENI. The CDR3 has 16 residues. The CDR3 nucleotides are TGTGCCAGCTCACCACCGCCGGGTGCGAGCAATCAGCCCCAGCATTTT. Its protein product is CASSPPPGASNQPQHF.

Comment on this clone: The same CDR3 also results from other DNA sequences found in this sample. The rearrangement links TRBV18 to TRBJ2-7, with D perhaps TRBD1 (6 bases). V was pared by 6 bases and J by 4 bases, with 10 bases between. The germline V gene encodes CDR1 KGHSH and CDR2 LQKENI. This CDR3 has 12 amino acids. In DNA form, the CDR3 reads TGTGCCAGCTCGCCCACAGGGTACGAGCAGTACTTC. Translated: CASSPTGYEQYF.

V and J are TRBV28 and TRBJ1-1; 8 nucleotides match TRBD1. The germline CDR1 and CDR2 sequences are MDHEN and SYDVKM. The CDR3 consists of 15 residues. Losses at the gene ends were 5 bases for V and 1 base for J; bases not matched to a gene: 6. The CDR3 spells CASSVRTGRNTEAFF. DNA for the CDR3: TGTGCCAGCAGTGTCCGGACAGGGCGGAACACTGAAGCTTTCTTT.

This chain links TRBV11-3 with TRBJ2-7; TRBD1 matches at 7 bases. The germline V gene encodes CDR1 SGHNT and CDR2 YENEEA. The trim removed 3 bases at V and 3 bases at J, leaving 11 bases unmatched. The CDR3 spans 16 residues. CDR3 bases: TGTGCCAGCAGCTTCCTAACCGGGACAGAGAACTACGAGCAGTACTTC. The encoded protein is CASSFLTGTENYEQYF.

In its sample, this clone was seen once. The chain is built from TRBV2 and TRBJ1-3; TRBD1 agrees at 8 bases. This CDR3 is built from 14 residues. Germline loops: CDR1 SNHLY, CDR2 FYNNEI. Trimming removed 7 bases from V and 8 bases from J; junction bases left unmatched: 10. The CDR3 spells CASNSQGAGYTIYF. The DNA of the CDR3 is TGTGCCAGCAATTCTCAGGGGGCCGGCTACACCATATATTTT. The full variable domain, completed using reference TRBV2 and TRBJ1-3, is EPEVTQTPSHQVTQMGQEVILRCVPISNHLYFYWYRQILGQKVEFLVSFYNNEISEKSEIFDDQFSVERPDGSNFTLKIRSTKLEDSAMYFCASNSQGAGYTIYFGEGSWLTVV.

The genes are TRBV10-3 and TRBJ2-7, with a possible D match to TRBD2 (6 bases). Germline values: CDR1 ENHRY, CDR2 SYGVKD. The V and J ends lost 6 bases and 3 bases respectively, with 15 bases between them. The CDR3 runs 14 residues. The CDR3 sequence is CAIRRGDSSYEQYF. The CDR3 DNA follows: TGTGCCATCAGACGCGGGGACTCGAGCTACGAGCAGTACTTC.

This chain links TRBV7-9 with TRBJ1-2; 8 bases align to TRBD1. CDR1 is SEHNR and CDR2 is FQNEAQ in the germline V gene (reference sequence). J was trimmed by 6 bases and V by 5 bases; bases with no gene match: 11. This CDR3 region has 15 residues. CDR3 DNA: TGTGCCAGCAGCGCCTCGGACAGGGTCGGTGATGGCTACACCTTC. Its protein is CASSASDRVGDGYTF.

The gene calls are TRBV5-6 and TRBJ2-3; TRBD1 matches 8 bases. The CDR3 is 18 amino acids. Trimming cost V 4 bases and J 3 bases; bases outside gene matches: 16. The V gene's germline CDR1 is SGHDT and CDR2 YYEEEE. The DNA of the CDR3 is TGTGCCAGCAGCCTTCGACAGGGGACGTTTTCGGGAACAGATACGCAGTATTTT. Protein sequence: CASSLRQGTFSGTDTQYF.